This T cell receptor (beta chain) was observed in a study of CD8 T cells in ankylosing spondylitis. TCRdb re-analysed the 5' RACE reads in MiXCR, keeping a single row per CDR3 protein. The sample holds around 150,000 distinct CDR3 sequences, about 18% seen once. Germline V gene sequence: CDR1 MDHEN, CDR2 SYDVKM. V lost 7 bases and J lost 5; bases outside the gene matches: 10. The length of the CDR3 is 14 residues. A few counts support this clonotype. The antigen is undetermined. Whole-study findings and limits: Earlier authors reported some of these motif variants in reactive arthritis synovial fluid and blood. It appeared that ankylosing spondylitis blood was characterized by a TCR beta motif of several highly homologous variants.

This chain uses TRBV28 with TRBJ2-5; 7 bases match TRBD1. The TCR originated in a male donor with ankylosing spondylitis or in good health (not recorded which). The specimen was blood, either unsorted or a sorted T cell fraction (not recorded which). CDR3: CASTIPGQSETQYF. The CDR3 nucleotides read TGTGCCAGCACCATACCGGGACAGTCGGAGACCCAGTACTTC.